The 3 T cell receptor beta chains below were found in one sample sequenced in a study of T-cell reconstitution after alpha-beta-depleted transplantation in children. It was with unique molecular identifiers that the TCRbeta library was prepared. TCRdb recomputed calls from the PCR reads with MiXCR, one row per CDR3 protein. The data contain 500,000 to 600,000 distinct CDR3 sequences, around 27% of them seen just once; the ten biggest clones take up around a third. The sample consisted of PBMCs, taken before TCRalphabeta/CD19-depleted stem cell transplant. These receptors originate from a boy under two years old with Wiskott-Aldrich syndrome, due to receive a stem cell transplant.

V gene TRBV15 combines with J gene TRBJ2-5; D gene ambiguous. Germline loops: CDR1 LNHNV, CDR2 YYDKDF (reference sequence). V dropped 0 bases and J dropped 2 bases, with 7 bases sitting between them. This CDR3 is built from 14 residues. CDR3 bases: TGTGCCACCAGCAGAGAGAAAAAGCAAGAGACCCAGTACTTC. It translates to CATSREKKQETQYF.

This clonotype was seen a handful of times. V usage is TRBV12-3 or TRBV12-4 and J usage is TRBJ1-2; 7 nucleotides match TRBD1. Germline trimming cut 2 bases from V and 0 bases from J; bases unmatched to any gene: 21. There are 21 residues in the CDR3. The CDR3 DNA sequence: TGTGCCAGCAGTTTACCCCGGTGGGGGGAGACAGGGAAAGGAACTAACTATGGCTACACCTTC. It translates to CASSLPRWGETGKGTNYGYTF.

This clonotype has more than one count but fewer than ten. This rearrangement joins TRBV14 to TRBJ1-1; 10 nucleotides agree with TRBD1. The junction had 8 bases not matched to a gene; V was cut back by 4 bases and J by 3 bases. The CDR3 is 16 amino acids. Germline CDR1 is SGHDN and CDR2 is FVKESK. DNA of the CDR3: TGTGCCAGCAGCCCGATGACAGGGGGCTACGACACTGAAGCTTTCTTT. Translated, it gives CASSPMTGGYDTEAFF.